This T cell receptor beta chain was documented in a study of human T cells and chemical hapten exposure. Indicated time point: patch test 1, 2 weeks after DPC sensitization. Indicated treatment: therapeutic diphenylcyclopropenone sensitization with weekly scalp DPC. V was clipped by 4 bases and J by 4 bases, with 14 bases between them. The CDR3 runs 15 residues. The germline CDR1 and CDR2 sequences are MGHRA and YSYEKL. TCRdb called the RACE reads again in MiXCR, with one record for every CDR3 protein. The sample holds roughly 120,000 distinct CDR3 sequences, roughly 13% seen once. The chain couples TRBV4-1 to TRBJ2-4, with TRBD2 as a possible D gene (5 bases). Source: whole blood, taken in connection with sensitization to the hapten diphenylcyclopropenone (DPC). The clonotype comes from a man between 18 and 29 years old with alopecia areata. Some clones in this sample may be carry-over from other donors' samples. The CDR3 region has the DNA TGCGCCAGCAGCCCCGGACCGGGGAAAAAAAACATTCAGTACTTC. This gives the protein CASSPGPGKKNIQYF.